Described below is a single T cell receptor (beta chain) sequence and its context. This entry belongs to a study of blood T cell repertoires in COVID-19. Study summary: The United States, Italy and Spain provided the acute and convalescent COVID-19 samples. PBMCs, B-cell-depleted T cells, or T cells provided the cDNA or gDNA that made up the material.

Produced via immunoSEQ multiplex PCR; TCRdb's table is partial and in-frame only. The repertoire holds roughly 700,000 clones, 75% to 90% seen once, with under 0.3% in the top ten. J lost 2 bases, V lost 1 base, and 3 bases had no gene match. Per the germline V gene, CDR1 is SGHDN and CDR2 is FVKESK. This CDR3 contains 15 residues. The sequence was obtained from a young woman with acute or convalescent COVID-19. Sequencing was performed on peripheral blood. V gene TRBV14 combines with J gene TRBJ2-7, with 9 bases identical to TRBD1. CDR3 sequence reads: CASSQVNRGPYEQYF. As DNA, the CDR3 is TGTGCCAGCAGCCAAGTTAACAGGGGGCCCTACGAGCAGTACTTC.